The clone carrying this T cell receptor beta chain showed up many times. Trimming removed 3 bases from V and 6 bases from J; junction bases left unmatched: 3. In germline, CDR1 is MDHEN, CDR2 SYDVKM. The CDR3 length is 14 residues. TCRdb re-called the reads through MiXCR, storing one row per CDR3 protein. In the table there are 230,000 or so distinct CDR3 sequences, approximately 15% of which are singletons. These data belong to a study of T cell repertoires in cytomegalovirus infection. V gene TRBV28 combines with J gene TRBJ1-1, with 11 bases matching TRBD1. Specimen: CD8+ T cells from PBMCs. The clonotype was recovered from a human donor in good health (CMV status not recorded). Some clones in this sample may be carry-over from other donors' samples. In nucleotides, the CDR3 is TGTGCCAGCAGTTTGGGGACAGGGGGGGCTGAAGCTTTCTTT. It yields the protein CASSLGTGGAEAFF.